Here is one T cell receptor (beta chain) with its context. Germline V gene sequence: CDR1 MNHEY, CDR2 SMNVEV (reference sequence). The ends lost 7 bases at V and 5 bases at J; junction bases unmatched: 16. The CDR3 is 16 amino acids. The sample originates from a study of blood T cell repertoires in COVID-19. About the research overall: Collection of acute and convalescent COVID-19 samples took place in the United States, Italy and Spain. Sources were T cells, B-cell-depleted T cells, or PBMCs; the material itself was cDNA or gDNA.

In the original workflow: Reference gene primer amplification gave estimated nucleated cell counts. TCRdb's table, derived via immunoSEQ multiplex PCR, lists solely in-frame clones and lacks some. That table is the source of V, J and clone size, and D and trimming were worked out from the DNA. This table holds approximately 120,000 clones, around 83% found once. The chain couples TRBV27 to TRBJ1-1; the match to TRBD1 covers 7 bases. Sequencing was done on a sample of peripheral blood. The TCR was taken from a woman aged 80 or older with COVID-19, enrolled during active disease. The CDR3 DNA reads as TGTGCCAGCAAAATCCAAGGGGGCGCGTTAGGAACTGAAGCTTTCTTT. This sequence encodes CASKIQGGALGTEAFF.